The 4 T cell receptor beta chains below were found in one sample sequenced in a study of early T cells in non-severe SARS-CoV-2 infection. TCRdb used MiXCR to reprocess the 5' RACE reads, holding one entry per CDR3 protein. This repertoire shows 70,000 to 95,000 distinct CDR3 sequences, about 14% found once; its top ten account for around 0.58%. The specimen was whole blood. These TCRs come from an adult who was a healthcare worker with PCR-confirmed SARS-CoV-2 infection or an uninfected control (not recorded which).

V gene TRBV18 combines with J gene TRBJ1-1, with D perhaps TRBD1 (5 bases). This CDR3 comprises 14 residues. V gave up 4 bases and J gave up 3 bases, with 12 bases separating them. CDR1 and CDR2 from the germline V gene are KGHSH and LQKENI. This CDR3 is CASSQGWRDTEAFF. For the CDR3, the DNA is TGTGCCAGCTCACAGGGGTGGAGGGACACTGAAGCTTTCTTT.

As DNA, the CDR3 is TGCAGCGCTCTACTTTGGACAGGGGGCAAAACTAACTATGGCTACACCTTC. Its protein is CSALLWTGGKTNYGYTF. This chain uses TRBV29-1 with TRBJ1-2; TRBD1 matches at 11 bases. CDR1 is SQVTM and CDR2 is ANQGSEA in the germline V gene. The CDR3 runs 17 residues. Trimming at V came to 7 bases and at J to 0 bases, leaving 13 bases not matched to a gene.

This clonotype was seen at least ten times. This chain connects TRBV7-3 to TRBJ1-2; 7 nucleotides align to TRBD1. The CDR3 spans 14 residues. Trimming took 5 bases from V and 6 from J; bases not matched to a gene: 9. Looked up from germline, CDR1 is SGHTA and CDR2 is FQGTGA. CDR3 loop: CASSPRGGAHGYTF. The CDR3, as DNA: TGTGCCAGCAGCCCCCGAGGGGGCGCCCATGGCTACACCTTC.

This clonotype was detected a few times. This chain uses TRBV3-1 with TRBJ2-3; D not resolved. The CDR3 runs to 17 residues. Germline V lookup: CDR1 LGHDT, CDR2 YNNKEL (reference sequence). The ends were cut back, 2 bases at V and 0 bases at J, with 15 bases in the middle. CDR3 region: CASSQIQGGPSTDTQYF. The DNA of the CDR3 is TGTGCCAGCAGCCAAATTCAAGGTGGACCTAGCACAGATACGCAGTATTTT.